Following are 25 T cell receptor beta chains from one sample sequenced in a study of HIV-infected patients and healthy controls. 450 to 600 ng RNA was reverse transcribed with alpha and beta constant-region primers. Using multiplexing indices, alpha and beta chain libraries were generated apart by chain-specific third strand synthesis. TCRdb passed the 5' RACE reads through MiXCR, listing each CDR3 protein once. Of roughly 10,000 distinct CDR3 sequences listed, approximately 8% were seen once; the top ten hold 5.5% to 7.5%. All unsorted peripheral T cells were captured because whole blood was used without fractionation. Sequencing input: blood. The receptors stem from an adult in good health.

By share, this clonotype ranks as medium-sized. The chain uses TRBV25-1 and TRBJ1-3; TRBD1 matches 9 bases. The ends lost 5 bases at V and 2 bases at J; junction bases unmatched: 10. The length of the CDR3 is 17 residues. Germline V gene lookup returns CDR1 MGHDK and CDR2 SYGVNS. The chain's CDR3 is CASSSHRGPIPGNTIYF. In nucleotides, the CDR3 is TGTGCCAGCAGTTCCCACAGGGGGCCCATCCCTGGAAACACCATATATTTT.

In its sample, this clonotype was seen a few times. V usage is TRBV24-1 and J usage is TRBJ2-3; maybe TRBD1 (5 bases). The germline gives CDR1 KGHDR, CDR2 SFDVKD. This CDR3 contains 17 residues. The germline V and J ends were trimmed by 1 base and 6 bases, with 19 bases remaining between them. The CDR3 sequence is CATSDFRVSGRADTQYF. The CDR3, as DNA: TGTGCCACCAGTGATTTCAGGGTGTCAGGAAGAGCGGATACGCAGTATTTT.

This clonotype was observed many times. The rearrangement joins TRBV14 to TRBJ2-1; D not certain. The CDR3 has 16 residues. Trimming stripped 6 bases from V and 0 bases from J, with 15 bases between. CDR1 and CDR2 from the germline V gene are SGHDN and FVKESK. The CDR3 loop reads CASSLQMRSSYNEQFF. CDR3 bases: TGTGCCAGCAGTCTCCAGATGCGGAGCTCCTACAATGAGCAGTTCTTC. The whole variable domain, remainder taken from reference TRBV14 and TRBJ2-1, is EAGVTQFPSHSVIEKGQTVTLRCDPISGHDNLYWYRRVMGKEIKFLLHFVKESKQDESGMPNNRFLAERTGGTYSTLKVQPAELEDSGVYFCASSLQMRSSYNEQFFGPGTRLTVL.

This clonotype was recorded a few times. The chain employs TRBV20-1 and TRBJ1-2; no clear D. The germline V gene has CDR1 DFQATT and CDR2 SNEGSKA (reference sequence). The ends were cut back, 4 bases at V and 1 base at J, with 16 bases in the middle. The CDR3 extends over 15 amino acids. As DNA, the CDR3 is TGCAGTGCTACCCGGAGCAGCCTGGATAACTATGGCTACACCTTC. Protein sequence: CSATRSSLDNYGYTF.

By proportion, this clonotype is medium-sized (0.01 to 0.1%). The V call is TRBV29-1, the J call TRBJ2-2, with no clear D. CDR1 and CDR2 from the germline V gene are SQVTM and ANQGSEA. This CDR3 is built from 11 residues. The germline V and J ends were trimmed by 7 bases and 2 bases, with 5 bases remaining between them. CDR3 residues: CSGVNTGELFF. DNA of the CDR3: TGCAGCGGAGTTAACACCGGGGAGCTGTTTTTT.

This clonotype is medium-sized (0.01 to 0.1%) in the sample. V usage is TRBV5-1 and J usage is TRBJ2-3; TRBD2 aligns across 7 bases. J gave up 1 base and V 6 bases, and 5 bases lay outside the gene matches. The CDR3 is 14 amino acids. Germline CDR1 SGHRS, CDR2 YFSETQ. Written as DNA, the CDR3 is TGCGCCAGCATGCGGGAGTCCGGCACAGATACGCAGTATTTT. It is translated as CASMRESGTDTQYF.

The chain combines TRBV12-3 or TRBV12-4 with TRBJ1-5; TRBD1 matches at 7 bases. V shed 5 bases, J shed 5 bases, and the junction held 12 bases outside the gene matches. The CDR3 extends over 16 amino acids. The CDR3 nucleotides are TGTGCCAGCAGTATGTACAGGGGTAGTCCTTATCAGCCCCAGCATTTT. It yields the protein CASSMYRGSPYQPQHF.

This clonotype rates as medium-sized. The chain employs TRBV6-2 or TRBV6-3 and TRBJ2-2, with TRBD2 identical over 7 bases. V lost 4 bases, J lost 4 bases, and 3 bases stayed unmatched. Looked up from germline, CDR1 is MNHEY and CDR2 is SVGEGT. This CDR3 spans 14 amino acids. The CDR3 is CASSSAGVTGELFF. The CDR3 DNA reads as TGTGCCAGCAGTTCCGCGGGAGTCACCGGGGAGCTGTTTTTT.

The V gene is TRBV6-5, the J gene TRBJ2-7; perhaps TRBD1 as D (7 bases). This CDR3 has 15 residues. The germline gives CDR1 MNHEY, CDR2 SVGAGI. The V end was cut by 0 bases, the J end by 3 bases, with 12 bases between. Here the CDR3 DNA reads TGTGCCAGCAGTTACTCCAGGGGGGCTGACTACGAGCAGTACTTC. This translates into CASSYSRGADYEQYF.

This clonotype was counted at least ten times. This rearrangement joins TRBV18 to TRBJ2-7; the D gene is possibly TRBD1 (7 bases). Trimming shortened V by 4 bases and J by 3 bases, and 19 bases separated the two germline ends. Germline CDR1 KGHSH, CDR2 LQKENI. This CDR3 spans 16 amino acids. Written as DNA, the CDR3 is TGTGCCAGCTCACAGACAAAGGGCGGGACAGTCTACGAGCAGTACTTC. Its protein product is CASSQTKGGTVYEQYF.

This clonotype is termed medium-sized. The V and J genes are TRBV4-3 and TRBJ2-7, with 7 bases aligning to TRBD1. The CDR3 is 15 amino acids. Germline loops: CDR1 LGHNA, CDR2 YSLEER. Losses at the gene ends were 0 bases for V and 6 bases for J; bases not matched to a gene: 8. CDR3 DNA: TGCGCCAGCAGCCAAGATCCAGGGGGAATCTCCGAGCAGTACTTC. Protein product: CASSQDPGGISEQYF.

In its sample, this clonotype was seen a few times. This chain joins TRBV19 and TRBJ1-5; 8 bases line up with TRBD1. Germline V gene data show CDR1 as LNHDA and CDR2 as SQIVND (reference sequence). The CDR3 length is 18 residues. Germline trimming cut 3 bases from V and 5 bases from J; bases unmatched to any gene: 15. CDR3 loop: CASSMGGARGPIHQPQHF. As DNA, the CDR3 is TGTGCCAGTAGTATGGGTGGTGCCAGGGGGCCTATCCATCAGCCCCAGCATTTT.

This clonotype was counted at least ten times. This sequence joins TRBV28 and TRBJ1-1, with D possibly being TRBD1 (5 bases). Between the trimmed V and J ends, which lost 8 bases and 1 base, there was a span of 11 bases. Germline assignment: CDR1 MDHEN and CDR2 SYDVKM. CDR3 length equals 13 residues. CDR3 nucleotide sequence: TGTGCCAGCCGGGAGGGGTGGAACACTGAAGCTTTCTTT. Amino acid sequence: CASREGWNTEAFF.

Ten or more counts support this clonotype. The chain couples TRBV5-1 to TRBJ1-4; D ambiguous. The CDR3 covers 15 residues. V lost 0 bases, J lost 0 bases, and 6 bases lay in between. Germline V gene lookup returns CDR1 SGHRS and CDR2 YFSETQ. The chain's CDR3 is CASSLASSTNEKLFF. The CDR3 DNA follows: TGCGCCAGCAGCTTGGCCAGCTCAACTAATGAAAAACTGTTTTTT.

DNA of the CDR3: TGTGCCAGCAGCCAAGACGGACGTTATGGCTACACCTTC. This sequence encodes CASSQDGRYGYTF. This chain connects TRBV3-1 to TRBJ1-2; D not resolved. This CDR3 is built from 13 residues. V lost 0 bases and J lost 5, with 7 bases in between. Germline loops: CDR1 LGHDT, CDR2 YNNKEL (reference sequence).

The CDR3 DNA is TGTGCCAGCAGCTCTCCGGGGGAGGTGGCTTTCTTT. This sequence encodes CASSSPGEVAFF. This chain joins TRBV7-6 and TRBJ1-1; D possibly corresponds to TRBD1 (5 bases). This CDR3 has 12 residues. Deletions cut 4 bases from V and 11 bases from J, with 14 bases between. The germline CDR1 and CDR2 sequences are SGHVS and FNYEAQ.

By share, this clonotype ranks as medium-sized. The chain links TRBV19 to TRBJ2-3; 7 nucleotides align to TRBD2. The CDR3 has 16 amino acids. Germline-derived CDR1 and CDR2 are LNHDA and SQIVND (reference sequence). J was trimmed by 3 bases and V by 7 bases; bases with no gene match: 13. The CDR3 bases are TGTGCCAGTACCTACCGGCCTAGCGGAGGGACAGATACGCAGTATTTT. It encodes CASTYRPSGGTDTQYF.

By share of the sample, this clonotype is medium-sized. The limits of the CDR3 on the DNA are not certain, so only TCRdb's listed CDR3 is given. The rearrangement joins TRBV3-1 to TRBJ2-1; TRBD2 was called by the table and not checked on the DNA. Per germline, CDR1 LGHDT and CDR2 YNNKEL (reference sequence). The CDR3 is 14 amino acids in total, end residues counted. The CDR3 sequence is CASSILGLDNEQFF.

This chain joins TRBV20-1 and TRBJ2-7, with no clear D. Germline values: CDR1 DFQATT, CDR2 SNEGSKA (reference sequence). The CDR3 has 14 residues. V was shortened by 0 bases and J by 5 bases, with 14 bases between the two germline ends. The CDR3 DNA sequence: TGCAGTGCTAGAGATGCGGCAGGATCGGACGAGCAGTACTTC. Translating gives CSARDAAGSDEQYF.

This clonotype was counted at least ten times. The rearrangement links TRBV14 to TRBJ2-5; 8 positions agree with TRBD1. The CDR3 contains 15 residues. Germline assignment: CDR1 SGHDN and CDR2 FVKESK. J lost 2 bases, V lost 4 bases, and 6 bases had no gene match. In DNA, the CDR3 is TGTGCCAGCAGCCCCCGGACAGGGCTACAAGAGACCCAGTACTTC. This encodes CASSPRTGLQETQYF.

This clonotype was seen at least ten times. This chain connects TRBV7-9 to TRBJ1-5; no clear D gene. This CDR3 has 13 residues. Germline V gene sequence: CDR1 SEHNR, CDR2 FQNEAQ (reference sequence). Deletions cut 3 bases from V and 4 bases from J, with 7 bases between. The CDR3 DNA follows: TGTGCCAGCAGCTTGTCGCTGAATCAGCCCCAGCATTTT. Translating gives CASSLSLNQPQHF. Combining the CDR3 with reference TRBV7-9 and TRBJ1-5 gives the whole variable domain DTGVSQNPRHKITKRGQNVTFRCDPISEHNRLYWYRQTLGQGPEFLTYFQNEAQLEKSRLLSDRFSAERPKGSFSTLEIQRTEQGDSAMYLCASSLSLNQPQHFGDGTRLSIL.

V is TRBV20-1 and J is TRBJ1-5; D not resolved. V was pared by 1 base and J by 7 bases, with 11 bases between. The CDR3 runs 13 residues. Germline lookup yields CDR1 DFQATT and CDR2 SNEGSKA (reference sequence). The CDR3 DNA reads as TGCAGTGCTAGAGTGACGGGCCGACAGCCCCAGCATTTT. It specifies CSARVTGRQPQHF.

The chain employs TRBV28 and TRBJ2-2, with TRBD1 matching over 10 bases. The CDR3 is 17 residues long. Germline CDR1 reads MDHEN; CDR2 reads SYDVKM. V was clipped by 8 bases and J by 4 bases; unmatched bases: 13. DNA of the CDR3: TGTGCCAGCCTACCTCCGGGACAGGGGATCTTCACCGGGGAGCTGTTTTTT. Residues: CASLPPGQGIFTGELFF.

This clonotype is medium-sized. This sequence joins TRBV20-1 and TRBJ2-5; D remains ambiguous. CDR1 and CDR2 (germline): DFQATT, SNEGSKA (reference sequence). The length of the CDR3 is 13 residues. V dropped 5 bases and J dropped 4 bases, with 14 bases sitting between them. CDR3 amino acids: CSAGTLSPETQYF. CDR3 bases: TGCAGTGCTGGCACCCTTTCCCCAGAGACCCAGTACTTC.

This clonotype was seen at least ten times. The genes are TRBV5-1 and TRBJ2-3; the match to TRBD2 covers 9 bases. Germline loops: CDR1 SGHRS, CDR2 YFSETQ. CDR3 length equals 16 residues. V shed 0 bases, J shed 1 base, and the junction held 3 bases outside the gene matches. Written as DNA, the CDR3 is TGCGCCAGCAGCTTGGGCAAGCGGGGGGGCACAGATACGCAGTATTTT. Translated, it gives CASSLGKRGGTDTQYF.